Shown below are 22 T cell receptor beta chains from a single sample sequenced in a study of blood T cell repertoires in COVID-19. Libraries were prepared by immunoSEQ multiplex PCR; TCRdb keeps only in-frame clonotypes and omits some of them. The sample shows about 120,000 clones, roughly 82% of them seen only once. Sequencing input: peripheral blood. Every receptor here comes from a human donor in a cohort sampled during active COVID-19.

This clone was seen a few times. This chain joins TRBV23-1 and TRBJ2-2; unclear D gene. TRBV23-1 is an ORF for which the function is uncertain. The CDR3 spans 15 residues. The germline V and J ends were trimmed by 1 base and 4 bases, with 10 bases remaining between them. DNA of the CDR3: TGCGCCAGCAGTCAATACGTGATCGGCACCGGGGAGCTGTTTTTT. Translating gives CASSQYVIGTGELFF.

The V gene is TRBV24-1, the J gene TRBJ2-5, with 8 bases that match TRBD1. Germline CDR1 KGHDR, CDR2 SFDVKD. J gave up 4 bases and V 2 bases, and 5 bases lay outside the gene matches. The CDR3 runs 15 residues. In DNA, the CDR3 is TGTGCCACCAGTGATTATAACAGGGGGACAGAGACCCAGTACTTC. This codes for CATSDYNRGTETQYF.

V usage is TRBV3-1 (or the pseudogene TRBV3-2) and J usage is TRBJ2-7; weak D call: TRBD1 (6 bases). V was clipped by 2 bases and J by 5 bases, with 10 bases between them. CDR1 and CDR2 (germline): LGHDT, YNNKEL (reference sequence). The CDR3 is made up of 13 amino acids. In DNA form, the CDR3 reads TGTGCCAGCAGCCAACAGGGGCGGCACGAGCAGTACTTC. It is translated as CASSQQGRHEQYF.

This clone is a singleton in its sample. V and J are TRBV7-9 and TRBJ2-5; D remains unclear. V was shortened by 2 bases and J by 3 bases, with 13 bases between the two germline ends. There are 15 residues in the CDR3. From germline, CDR1 is SEHNR and CDR2 FQNEAQ (reference sequence). The CDR3 sequence is CASSLLRQVEETQYF. The CDR3 DNA sequence: TGTGCCAGCAGCTTACTACGCCAGGTGGAAGAGACCCAGTACTTC.

This sequence joins TRBV5-4 and TRBJ1-5, with 11 bases lining up with TRBD1. Germline V lookup: CDR1 SGHNT, CDR2 YYREEE (reference sequence). The CDR3 consists of 16 residues. With V trimmed by 0 bases and J by 7 bases, 6 bases remained unmatched. The CDR3 protein is CASSLGGQGGGQPQHF. DNA of the CDR3: TGTGCCAGCAGCTTGGGGGGACAGGGGGGCGGACAGCCCCAGCATTTT.

The chain joins TRBV3-1 (or the pseudogene TRBV3-2) to TRBJ2-1; tentative D call: TRBD1 (7 bases). Trimming removed 0 bases from V and 5 bases from J, with 17 bases in between. Germline V lookup: CDR1 LGHDT, CDR2 YNNKEL (reference sequence). CDR3 length: 17 residues. The CDR3 DNA reads as TGTGCCAGCAGCCAAGATCCGGCAGGGGGGTTTCACAATGAGCAGTTCTTC. It is translated as CASSQDPAGGFHNEQFF.

This clone was seen only a few times. The chain uses TRBV7-2 and TRBJ2-5; possibly TRBD1 for D (5 bases). The V gene lost 5 bases and the J gene lost 9 bases, with 19 bases spanning the gap. There are 14 residues in the CDR3. CDR1 and CDR2 from the germline V gene are SGHTA and FQGNSA. CDR3 DNA: TGTGCCAGCAGCCCCAGGACAAGCCCTGGCGCCCAGTACTTC. Protein sequence: CASSPRTSPGAQYF.

V is TRBV7-9 and J is TRBJ2-1, with 9 bases aligning to TRBD1. V lost 4 bases to trimming and J lost 7 bases; unmatched junction nucleotides: 14. The CDR3 runs 17 residues. Germline V lookup: CDR1 SEHNR, CDR2 FQNEAQ (reference sequence). The CDR3 reads CASSSTYVGTGLNEQFF. DNA of the CDR3: TGTGCCAGCAGCTCTACCTACGTTGGGACAGGGTTGAATGAGCAGTTCTTC. Supplemented by reference TRBV7-9 and TRBJ2-1, the full variable domain reads DTGVSQNPRHKITKRGQNVTFRCDPISEHNRLYWYRQTLGQGPEFLTYFQNEAQLEKSRLLSDRFSAERPKGSFSTLEIQRTEQGDSAMYLCASSSTYVGTGLNEQFFGPGTRLTVL.

The chain links TRBV7-8 to TRBJ2-3; 7 bases are a match to TRBD1. V was pared by 4 bases and J by 5 bases, with 27 bases of the junction left unmatched. Looked up from germline, CDR1 is SGHVS and CDR2 is FQNEAQ. This CDR3 has 21 amino acids. The CDR3 loop is CASSSRHPTSRGRGHGDTQYF. Here the CDR3 DNA reads TGTGCCAGCAGCTCCAGACACCCCACCTCGAGGGGAAGGGGGCATGGAGATACGCAGTATTTT.

The rearrangement joins TRBV10-1 to TRBJ2-1, with D uncertain. This CDR3 comprises 13 residues. Trimming stripped 4 bases from V and 9 bases from J, with 13 bases between. Germline V gene sequence: CDR1 WNHNN, CDR2 SYGVQD (reference sequence). The CDR3 loop reads CASSGQVFGEQFF. CDR3 nucleotides: TGCGCCAGCAGTGGGCAGGTTTTTGGTGAGCAGTTCTTC.

This chain links TRBV6-2 or TRBV6-3 with TRBJ1-4, with D unclear. The CDR3 extends over 13 amino acids. Germline V gene lookup returns CDR1 MNHEY and CDR2 SVGEGT. V gave up 5 bases and J gave up 10 bases, with 14 bases separating them. The CDR3 reads CASSNQSGTKLFF. The DNA of the CDR3 is TGTGCCAGCAGTAACCAGTCGGGAACAAAACTGTTTTTT.

CDR3 loop: CASRRTGASSYEQYF. CDR3 coding DNA: TGTGCCAGCAGACGGACAGGTGCCAGCTCCTACGAGCAGTACTTC. V and J are TRBV6-5 and TRBJ2-7; 7 positions match TRBD1. CDR1 is MNHEY and CDR2 is SVGAGI in the germline V gene. The CDR3 runs to 15 residues. J gave up 0 bases and V 6 bases, and 8 bases lay outside the gene matches.

This chain links TRBV7-2 with TRBJ2-2; 15 bases are shared with TRBD2. Germline V gives CDR1 SGHTA, CDR2 FQGNSA. V lost 3 bases to trimming and J lost 1 base; unmatched junction nucleotides: 6. The CDR3 sequence is 19 residues long. Here the CDR3 DNA reads TGTGCCAGCAGCTTGGGACTAGCGGGGGGAGCATTGAACACCGGGGAGCTGTTTTTT. It specifies CASSLGLAGGALNTGELFF.

The gene calls are TRBV19 and TRBJ1-1; D is uncertain. The CDR3 loop spans 14 amino acids. Trimming removed 3 bases at V and 4 bases at J, with 12 bases between. The germline V gene has CDR1 LNHDA and CDR2 SQIVND (reference sequence). This CDR3 is CASSIQPGSTEAFF. Written as DNA, the CDR3 is TGTGCCAGTAGTATTCAGCCGGGGAGCACTGAAGCTTTCTTT.

The chain carries TRBV5-1 and TRBJ2-3; tentative D call: TRBD2 (6 bases). CDR3 length equals 15 residues. Germline CDR1 and CDR2: SGHRS and YFSETQ. Trimming left V 5 bases short and J 3 bases short, with 16 bases between. CDR3 amino acids: CASRQRRGGTDTQYF. The CDR3 nucleotides read TGCGCCAGCAGACAACGGAGGGGAGGTACAGATACGCAGTATTTT.

The chain has TRBV2 and TRBJ2-2; 7 positions match TRBD1. Trimming took 6 bases from V and 0 from J; bases not matched to a gene: 7. The CDR3 consists of 16 residues. Germline V CDR1 and CDR2: SNHLY, FYNNEI. CDR3 nucleotide sequence: TGTGCCAGCAGGGACTCCGGGACAGCGAACACCGGGGAGCTGTTTTTT. Its translation is CASRDSGTANTGELFF.

The chain carries TRBV6-5 and TRBJ2-7; D might be TRBD1 (7 bases). V dropped 6 bases and J dropped 2 bases, with 14 bases sitting between them. In germline, CDR1 is MNHEY, CDR2 SVGAGI. This CDR3 has 14 amino acids. CDR3 DNA sequence: TGTGCCAGCAGCGCGGGACAGACCACCTACGAGCAGTACTTC. It translates to CASSAGQTTYEQYF.

The gene calls are TRBV4-1 and TRBJ1-2, with TRBD1 matching over 7 bases. Losses at the gene ends were 5 bases for V and 8 bases for J; bases not matched to a gene: 5. There are 12 residues in the CDR3. Germline V CDR1 and CDR2: MGHRA, YSYEKL. The CDR3 nucleotides read TGCGCCAGCAGCTTTAGGGGGCAGGGCTACACCTTC. Translation gives CASSFRGQGYTF.

V and J are TRBV6-1 and TRBJ1-5; possible D gene TRBD1, 5 bases. Germline CDR1 is MNHNS and CDR2 is SASEGT. V was pared by 2 bases and J by 1 base, with 9 bases between. The CDR3 covers 15 residues. CDR3 in amino acids: CASSERGVSNQPQHF. DNA for the CDR3: TGTGCCAGCAGTGAAAGGGGCGTGAGCAATCAGCCCCAGCATTTT.

V gene TRBV6-6 combines with J gene TRBJ2-7; 9 positions agree with TRBD1. CDR3 length equals 14 residues. The junction had 10 bases not matched to a gene; V was cut back by 6 bases and J by 7 bases. Germline V gene data show CDR1 as MNHNY and CDR2 as SVGAGI (reference sequence). The CDR3 DNA is TGTGCCAGCAGCCCCGATGGACAGGGGAGGGAGCAGTACTTC. Translating it yields CASSPDGQGREQYF.

The chain joins TRBV2 to TRBJ2-1; 9 bases fit TRBD2. The CDR3 consists of 14 residues. The germline V gene has CDR1 SNHLY and CDR2 FYNNEI. V was pared by 7 bases and J by 1 base, with 2 bases of the junction left unmatched. The CDR3 DNA reads as TGTGCCAGCACTAGCGGGGTATCCTACAATGAGCAGTTCTTC. As protein: CASTSGVSYNEQFF.

This chain links TRBV6-1 with TRBJ2-7, with 8 positions matching TRBD2. There are 14 residues in the CDR3. With 3 bases clipped from V and 4 bases from J, the junction kept 5 bases outside the gene matches. Germline V gene sequence: CDR1 MNHNS, CDR2 SASEGT. In DNA, the CDR3 is TGTGCCAGCAGTGAGCCGGGGGGGTTGTACGAGCAGTACTTC. This translates into CASSEPGGLYEQYF.